The clone carrying this T cell receptor beta chain was counted only a few times. Its antigen remains unidentified. This entry is derived from a study of vaccination and CD4 T cells after COVID-19. Sample treatment: approximately nine-day PBMC culture with coronavirus spike peptide pools or control peptides (ViraFEST assay). Oncomine TCR Beta short-read sequencing was applied to DNA from cultured CD4+ T cells. In this case, cultured CD4+ T cells provided the extracted genomic DNA. TCRdb recomputed calls from the PCR reads with MiXCR, one row per CDR3 protein. The data hold about 10,000 distinct CDR3 sequences, with about 60% observed a single time. The sequencing input was CD4+ T cells from blood, cultured in vitro. This receptor was obtained from a human donor who had recovered from COVID-19.

In DNA form, the CDR3 reads TGTGCCAGCAGGCGGGACACGGCGGGCTACACCTTC. Its translation: CASRRDTAGYTF. The rearrangement joins TRBV25-1 to TRBJ1-2, with D tentatively TRBD1 (6 bases). Per the germline V gene, CDR1 is MGHDK and CDR2 is SYGVNS. This CDR3 contains 12 residues. Trimming cost V 6 bases and J 8 bases, with 13 bases left between them.